The rows below give T cell receptor beta chains drawn from one sample of a study of T cells in tuberculosis. Clones were sequenced by immunoSEQ multiplex PCR, and TCRdb holds only the in-frame ones, with some missing. Of about 59,000 clones in the sample, around 81% are singletons; the top ten hold around 13%. Sequencing was carried out using CD1b-GMM tetramer-negative cells sorted from PBMCs. These receptors came from an adult woman with latent tuberculosis. The CDR3 runs from the conserved cysteine through the conserved F or W. Fields, in order: V gene, J gene, CDR3 length, CDR3 protein.

TRBV7-3,TRBJ1-2,13,CASSSQGRGGYTF
TRBV5-1,TRBJ2-1,16,CASSPLGAGGNNEQFF
TRBV4-1,TRBJ2-5,15,CASSHPGLNQETQYF
TRBV9,TRBJ1-1,16,CASSAMGTGGGTEAFF
TRBV7-2,TRBJ2-1,14,CASSLSGGPNEQFF
TRBV27,TRBJ2-6,14,CASSLDRVSNVLTF
TRBV4-1,TRBJ2-2,15,CASSQGGLASGELFF
TRBV7-2,TRBJ1-1,14,CASTKDTMNTEAFF
TRBV28,TRBJ2-4,14,CASSSRTGRSIQYF
TRBV10-3,TRBJ2-3,15,CAITAGLASTDTQYF
TRBV11-3,TRBJ1-1,14,CASSTWTGRTEAFF
TRBV19,TRBJ1-5,14,CASSTGQFPQPQHF
TRBV4-1,TRBJ2-3,15,CASSQDRGLIDTQYF
TRBV18,TRBJ2-6,16,CASSDRQGLGANVLTF
TRBV18,TRBJ2-5,16,CASSPSGRESQETQYF
TRBV18,TRBJ1-1,13,CASSSGAPTEAFF
TRBV2,-,15,CATRKESGTAYEQYF
TRBV19,TRBJ1-2,15,CASSTRQPSNYGYTF
TRBV11-2,TRBJ2-3,15,CASSLAGGKEDTQYF
TRBV11-3,TRBJ1-1,14,CASSRVRGGTEAFF
TRBV19,TRBJ2-6,16,CASSTRRVTGANVLTF
TRBV27,TRBJ2-3,15,CASSYRDKGTDTQYF
TRBV10-2,TRBJ1-4,14,CASSGLLGVEKLFF
TRBV11-2,TRBJ2-7,16,CASSPKRTASAYEQYF
TRBV28,TRBJ1-2,16,CASTSPRTGGNYGYTF
TRBV19,TRBJ1-5,16,CASSTRRSQGNQPQHF
TRBV18,TRBJ2-5,14,CASSHGAGKETQYF
TRBV28,TRBJ2-7,14,CASSLGGGPYEQYF
TRBV29-1,TRBJ2-5,13,CSVESGGRETQYF
TRBV15,TRBJ1-2,15,CATSFLTGGNYGYTF
TRBV19,TRBJ1-3,14,CASTDRGVGNTIYF
TRBV12-5,TRBJ2-1,15,CASGLVSRGLNEQFF
TRBV12-5,TRBJ2-1,17,CASGLVPGTSGNNEQFF
TRBV19,TRBJ1-6,12,CASSPNNSPLHF
TRBV6-5,TRBJ1-5,15,CASHTGGYSNQPQHF
TRBV30,TRBJ2-1,14,CAWRRDRTFSEQFF
TRBV7-2,TRBJ2-5,15,CASSSNTGRAETQYF
TRBV5-4,TRBJ2-6,19,CASSLNRDRRPSGANVLTF
TRBV19,TRBJ1-5,14,CASSMRQGFQPQHF
TRBV7-8,TRBJ2-2,13,CASSPAGAGELFF
TRBV5-1,TRBJ2-7,20,CASSLKQSGTSGRAGSEQYF
TRBV7-9,TRBJ2-7,14,CASSSRLATYEQYF
TRBV2,TRBJ1-2,15,CASVPETGRDYGYTF
TRBV11-3,TRBJ2-3,17,CASSLDGLTGGTDTQYF